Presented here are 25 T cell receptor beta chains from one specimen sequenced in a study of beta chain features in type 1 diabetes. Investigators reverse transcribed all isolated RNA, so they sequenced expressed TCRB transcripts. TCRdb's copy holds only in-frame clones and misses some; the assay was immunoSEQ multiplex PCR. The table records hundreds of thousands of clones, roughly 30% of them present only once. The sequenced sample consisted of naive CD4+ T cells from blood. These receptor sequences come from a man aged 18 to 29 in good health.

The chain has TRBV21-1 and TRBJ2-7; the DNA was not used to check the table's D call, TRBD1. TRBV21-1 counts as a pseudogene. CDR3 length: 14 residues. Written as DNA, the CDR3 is TGTGCCAGCAGCAAAGTTGGCCCGTCCTACGAGCAGTACTTC. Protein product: CASSKVGPSYEQYF.

This CDR3 reads CASSYGIMANEQFF. CDR3 coding DNA: TGTGCCAGCAGCTACGGAATCATGGCCAATGAGCAGTTCTTC. The rearrangement links TRBV7-2 to TRBJ2-1; D ambiguous. Germline values: CDR1 SGHTA, CDR2 FQGNSA. Trimming removed 4 bases from V and 6 bases from J, with 13 bases in between. The CDR3 runs to 14 residues. Full variable domain (outside the CDR3, taken from reference TRBV7-2 and TRBJ2-1): GAGVSQSPSNKVTEKGKDVELRCDPISGHTALYWYRQSLGQGLEFLIYFQGNSAPDKSGLPSDRFSAERTGGSVSTLTIQRTQQEDSAVYLCASSYGIMANEQFFGPGTRLTVL.

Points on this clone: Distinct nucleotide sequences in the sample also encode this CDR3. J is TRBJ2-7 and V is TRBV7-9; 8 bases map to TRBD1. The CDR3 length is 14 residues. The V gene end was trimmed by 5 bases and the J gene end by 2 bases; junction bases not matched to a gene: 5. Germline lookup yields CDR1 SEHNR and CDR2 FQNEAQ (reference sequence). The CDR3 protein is CASSPRTGPYEQYF. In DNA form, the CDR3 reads TGTGCCAGCAGCCCACGGACAGGGCCCTACGAGCAGTACTTC.

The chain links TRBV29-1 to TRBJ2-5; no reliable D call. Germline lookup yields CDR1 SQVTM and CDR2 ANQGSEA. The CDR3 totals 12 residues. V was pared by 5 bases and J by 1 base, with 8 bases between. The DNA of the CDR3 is TGCAGCGTTCGTCGACCCCAAGAGACCCAGTACTTC. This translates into CSVRRPQETQYF.

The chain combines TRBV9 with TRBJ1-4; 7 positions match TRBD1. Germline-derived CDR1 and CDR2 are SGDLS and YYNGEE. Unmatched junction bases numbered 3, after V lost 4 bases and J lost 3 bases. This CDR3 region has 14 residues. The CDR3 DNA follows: TGTGCCAGCAGCCTAGGGACAGCTAATGAAAAACTGTTTTTT. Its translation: CASSLGTANEKLFF.

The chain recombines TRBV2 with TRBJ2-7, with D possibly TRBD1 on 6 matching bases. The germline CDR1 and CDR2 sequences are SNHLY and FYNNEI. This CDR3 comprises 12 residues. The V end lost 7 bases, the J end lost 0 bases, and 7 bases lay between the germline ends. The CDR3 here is CASNRVSYEQYF. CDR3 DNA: TGTGCCAGCAACAGGGTCTCCTACGAGCAGTACTTC.

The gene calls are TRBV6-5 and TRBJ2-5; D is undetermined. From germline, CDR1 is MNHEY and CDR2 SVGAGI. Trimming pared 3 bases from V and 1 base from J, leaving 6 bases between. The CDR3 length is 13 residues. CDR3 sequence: CASSYLSQETQYF. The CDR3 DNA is TGTGCCAGCAGTTATCTGAGCCAAGAGACCCAGTACTTC.

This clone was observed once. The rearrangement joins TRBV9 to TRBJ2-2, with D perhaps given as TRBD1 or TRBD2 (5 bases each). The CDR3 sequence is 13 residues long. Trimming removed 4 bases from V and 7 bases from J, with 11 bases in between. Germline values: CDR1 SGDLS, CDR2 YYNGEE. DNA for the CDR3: TGTGCCAGCAGCCGCGAGGGGTTCGGGGAGCTGTTTTTT. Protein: CASSREGFGELFF.

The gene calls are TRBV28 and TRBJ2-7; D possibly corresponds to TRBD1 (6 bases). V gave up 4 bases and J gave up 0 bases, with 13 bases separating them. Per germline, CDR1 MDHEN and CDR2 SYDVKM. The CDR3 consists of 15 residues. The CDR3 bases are TGTGCCAGCAGTTCTTGGACAGCCTCCTCCTACGAGCAGTACTTC. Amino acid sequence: CASSSWTASSYEQYF.

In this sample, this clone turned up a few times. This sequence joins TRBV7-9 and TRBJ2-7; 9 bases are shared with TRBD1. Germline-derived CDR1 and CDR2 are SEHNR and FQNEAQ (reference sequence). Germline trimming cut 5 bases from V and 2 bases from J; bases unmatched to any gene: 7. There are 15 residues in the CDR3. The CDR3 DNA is TGTGCCAGCAGCCCACATACAGGGGGCACCTACGAGCAGTACTTC. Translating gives CASSPHTGGTYEQYF.

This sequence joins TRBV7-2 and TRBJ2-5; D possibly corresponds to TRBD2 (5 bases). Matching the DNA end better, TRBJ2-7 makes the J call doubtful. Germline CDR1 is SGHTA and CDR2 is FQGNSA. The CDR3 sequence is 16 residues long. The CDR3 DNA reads TGTGCCAGCAGCTTGGCCCCTGGGAGAGGGACCTACGAGCAGTACTTC. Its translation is CASSLAPGRGTYEQYF.

For the CDR3, the DNA is TGCGCCAGCAGCCCGATAGCGGGAGGGCCGCTAACGCAGTATTTT. Residues: CASSPIAGGPLTQYF. The chain has TRBV4-1 and TRBJ2-3; TRBD2 agrees at 11 bases. Per germline, CDR1 MGHRA and CDR2 YSYEKL. V was clipped by 4 bases and J by 9 bases; unmatched bases: 9. The CDR3 runs to 15 residues.

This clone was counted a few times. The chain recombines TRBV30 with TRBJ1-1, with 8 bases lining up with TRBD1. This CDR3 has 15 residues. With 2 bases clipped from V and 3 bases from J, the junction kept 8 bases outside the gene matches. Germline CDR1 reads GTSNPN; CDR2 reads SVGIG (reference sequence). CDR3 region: CAWSFRDRGYTEAFF. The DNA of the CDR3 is TGTGCCTGGAGTTTCCGCGACAGGGGATACACTGAAGCTTTCTTT.

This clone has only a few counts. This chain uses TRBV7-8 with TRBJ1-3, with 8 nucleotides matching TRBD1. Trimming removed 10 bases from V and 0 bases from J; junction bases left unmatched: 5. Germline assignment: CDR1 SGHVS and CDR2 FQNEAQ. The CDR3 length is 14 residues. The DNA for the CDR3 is TGTGCCACCCGGGACAGGCCCTCTGGAAACACCATATATTTT. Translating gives CATRDRPSGNTIYF.

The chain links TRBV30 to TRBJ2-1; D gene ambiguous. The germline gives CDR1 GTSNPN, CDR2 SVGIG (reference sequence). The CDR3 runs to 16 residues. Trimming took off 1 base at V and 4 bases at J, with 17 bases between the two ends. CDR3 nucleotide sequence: TGTGCCTGGAGTGACCCCCTGCTCCAGCGATACAATGAGCAGTTCTTC. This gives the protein CAWSDPLLQRYNEQFF.

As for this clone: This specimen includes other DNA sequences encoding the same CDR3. Written as DNA, the CDR3 is TGCGCCAGCAGCGGTCGGGAGGCCCTGTACAATGAGCAGTTCTTC. It is translated as CASSGREALYNEQFF. The J gene is TRBJ2-1, the V gene TRBV5-1; 7 nucleotides align to TRBD2. V trimming: 4 bases; J trimming: 4 bases; junction bases outside the gene matches: 8. This CDR3 region has 15 residues. Germline V gene data show CDR1 as SGHRS and CDR2 as YFSETQ.

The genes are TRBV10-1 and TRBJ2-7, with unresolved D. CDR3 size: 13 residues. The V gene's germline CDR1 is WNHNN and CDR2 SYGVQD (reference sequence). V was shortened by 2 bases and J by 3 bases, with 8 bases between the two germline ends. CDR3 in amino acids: CASSENGVYEQYF. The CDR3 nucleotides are TGCGCCAGCAGTGAGAACGGAGTCTACGAGCAGTACTTC.

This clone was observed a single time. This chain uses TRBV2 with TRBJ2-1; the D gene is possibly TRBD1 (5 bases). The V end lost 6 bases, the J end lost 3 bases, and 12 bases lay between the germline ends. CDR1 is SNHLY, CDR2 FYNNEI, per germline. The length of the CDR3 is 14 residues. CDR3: CASRGDVLYNEQFF. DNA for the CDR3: TGTGCCAGCAGAGGGGATGTCCTCTACAATGAGCAGTTCTTC.

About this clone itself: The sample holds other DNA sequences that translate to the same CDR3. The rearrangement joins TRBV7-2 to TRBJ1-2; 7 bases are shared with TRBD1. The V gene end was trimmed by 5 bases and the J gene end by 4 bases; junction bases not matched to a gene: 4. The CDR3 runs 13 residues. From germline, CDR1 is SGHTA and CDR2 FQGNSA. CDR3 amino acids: CASSPPGGYGYTF. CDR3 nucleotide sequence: TGTGCCAGCAGCCCACCAGGGGGCTATGGCTACACCTTC.

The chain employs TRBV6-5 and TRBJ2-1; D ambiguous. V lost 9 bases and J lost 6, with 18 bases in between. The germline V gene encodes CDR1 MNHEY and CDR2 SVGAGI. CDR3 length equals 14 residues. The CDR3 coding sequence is TGTGCCAGTGCCTCTACTTTGCCCCCCAATGAGCAGTTCTTC. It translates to CASASTLPPNEQFF.

Written as DNA, the CDR3 is TGCAGCGTTGTCCTATTGGGGGACGAGCAGTACTTC. Translating it yields CSVVLLGDEQYF. V and J are TRBV29-1 and TRBJ2-7; possibly TRBD1 or TRBD2 for D (5 bases each). The CDR3 is 12 residues long. Per the germline V gene, CDR1 is SQVTM and CDR2 is ANQGSEA. V lost 4 bases and J 5 bases, leaving 12 bases between the germline ends.

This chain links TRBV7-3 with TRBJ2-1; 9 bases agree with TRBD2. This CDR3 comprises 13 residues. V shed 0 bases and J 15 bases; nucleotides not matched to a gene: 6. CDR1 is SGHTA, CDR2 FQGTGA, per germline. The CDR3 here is CASSLTRAGGPFF. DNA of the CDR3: TGTGCCAGCAGCTTAACCCGGGCGGGAGGGCCGTTCTTC.

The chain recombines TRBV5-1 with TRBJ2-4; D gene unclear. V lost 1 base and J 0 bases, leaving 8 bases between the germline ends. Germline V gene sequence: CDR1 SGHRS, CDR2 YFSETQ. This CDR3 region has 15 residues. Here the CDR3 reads CASSLWPTAKNIQYF. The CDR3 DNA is TGCGCCAGCAGCTTGTGGCCGACAGCCAAAAACATTCAGTACTTC.

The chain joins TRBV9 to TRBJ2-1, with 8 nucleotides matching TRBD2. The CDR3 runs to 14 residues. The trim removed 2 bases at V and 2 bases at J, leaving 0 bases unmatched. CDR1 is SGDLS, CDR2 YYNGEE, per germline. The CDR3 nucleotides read TGTGCCAGCAGCGTGGGACTAGCCTACAATGAGCAGTTCTTC. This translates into CASSVGLAYNEQFF.

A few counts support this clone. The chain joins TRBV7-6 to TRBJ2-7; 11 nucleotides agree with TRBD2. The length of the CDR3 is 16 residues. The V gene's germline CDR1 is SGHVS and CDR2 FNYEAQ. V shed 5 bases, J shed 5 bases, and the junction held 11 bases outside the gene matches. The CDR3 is CASSPGRSGRDNEQYF. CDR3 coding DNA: TGTGCCAGCAGCCCGGGGCGTAGCGGGAGGGATAACGAGCAGTACTTC. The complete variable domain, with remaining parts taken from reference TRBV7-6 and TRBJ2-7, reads GAGVSQSPRYKVTKRGQDVALRCDPISGHVSLYWYRQALGQGPEFLTYFNYEAQQDKSGLPNDRFSAERPEGSISTLTIQRTEQRDSAMYRCASSPGRSGRDNEQYFGPGTRLTVT.